A selection of T cell receptor beta chains follows, all from one sample in a study of cytomegalovirus exposure and HLA in healthy donors. The assay was immunoSEQ multiplex PCR, and TCRdb's table has in-frame clones only and misses some. This sample carries about 130,000 clones, with 1.6% going to the ten biggest clones. The sample comprised PBMCs. The receptors come from a woman aged 40 to 50 in good health and CMV-seropositive. Each CDR3 is given with its conserved first and last residue. The D gene is left open where the match is weak.

v_call,d_call,j_call,cdr3_nt,cdr3_aa
TRBV4-1,.,TRBJ1-1,TGCGCCAGCAGCCAGGGCTACGGGCGGGCTGAAGCTTTCTTT,CASSQGYGRAEAFF
TRBV9,TRBD2,TRBJ2-3,TGTGCCAGCAGCGGGACTAGCGGAACCCCTAGCACAGATACGCAGTATTTT,CASSGTSGTPSTDTQYF
TRBV5-4,.,TRBJ2-3,TGTGCCAGCAGCTTAGGTAATCTGGAGAATGCGCAGTATTTT,CASSLGNLENAQYF
TRBV5-1,.,TRBJ2-3,TGCGCCAGCAGCATTACACCCCGCACAGATACGCAGTATTTT,CASSITPRTDTQYF
TRBV11-2,TRBD2,TRBJ2-1,TGTGCCAGCAGCAAGGGACTAGCGGGCAATGAGCAGTTCTTC,CASSKGLAGNEQFF
TRBV14,.,TRBJ2-7,TGTGCCAGCAGCCAAGACCCGTTTTACGAGCAGTACTTC,CASSQDPFYEQYF
TRBV2,TRBD1,TRBJ1-5,TGTGCCAGCCGACGGACCGGGACAGAAAATCAGCCCCAGCATTTT,CASRRTGTENQPQHF
TRBV5-4,.,TRBJ2-5,TGTGCCAGCAGCCTCCCACTAGAGACCCAGTACTTC,CASSLPLETQYF
TRBV10-3,TRBD1,TRBJ1-1,TGTGCCATCAGTTTGGGACAGGGAACTGAAGCTTTCTTT,CAISLGQGTEAFF
TRBV19,.,TRBJ1-1,TGTGCCAGTAGTTCCGCGGAGGGGAACACTGAAGCTTTCTTT,CASSSAEGNTEAFF
TRBV29-1,.,TRBJ1-3,TGCAGCGTTGGGGTTCAGGGAGGAGGAAACACCATATATTTT,CSVGVQGGGNTIYF
TRBV5-6,.,TRBJ2-7,TGTGCCAGCAGCTTGATCAGCGGAGGTTCCTACGAGCAGTACTTC,CASSLISGGSYEQYF
TRBV5-4,TRBD2,TRBJ2-1,TGTGCCAGCAGCTTGGTGATAGCGGGAGTCAATGAGCAGTTCTTC,CASSLVIAGVNEQFF
TRBV15,TRBD2,TRBJ2-4,TGTGCGGCTAGCGGAAACTTAGCCAAAAACATTCAGTACTTC,CAASGNLAKNIQYF
TRBV19,.,TRBJ2-7,TGTGCCAGTAGTATAACTACCCGGCCCCCTCTCTACGAGCAGTACTTC,CASSITTRPPLYEQYF
TRBV27,.,TRBJ2-3,TGTGCCAGCAGTTTGGATGCGGCCCTTAGAATAGATACGCAGTATTTT,CASSLDAALRIDTQYF
TRBV28,.,TRBJ2-1,TGTGCCAGCAGTCCGGACTTAGCTCCCAATGAGCAGTTCTTC,CASSPDLAPNEQFF
TRBV7-8,.,TRBJ2-7,TGTGCCAGCAGCTTAGGGCCAGGGGCGGACGAGCAGTACTTC,CASSLGPGADEQYF
TRBV5-1,.,TRBJ2-3,TGCGCCAGCAGCTTCGGGACTCTCCTTGAGGAGGATACGCAGTATTTT,CASSFGTLLEEDTQYF
TRBV7-9,TRBD1,TRBJ2-2,TGTGCCAGCAGCCGCGGGACAGGGTTTGCCGGGGAGCTGTTTTTT,CASSRGTGFAGELFF
TRBV7-2,TRBD2,TRBJ2-7,TGTGCCAGCAGCTTCACTAGCGGGCCCACCTACGAGCAGTACTTC,CASSFTSGPTYEQYF
TRBV30,TRBD1,TRBJ1-5,TGTGCCTGGAGTGGGGACAGGGGTAATCAGCCCCAGCATTTT,CAWSGDRGNQPQHF
TRBV5-1,.,TRBJ2-5,TGCGCCAGCAGCTTGGCTCTCCTCCAAGAGACCCAGTACTTC,CASSLALLQETQYF
TRBV7-8,TRBD2,TRBJ2-2,TGTGCCAGCAGCTTTTTGTCGGCTAGCGGGAGGGCCAGTAAGGCCGGGGAGCTGTTTTTT,CASSFLSASGRASKAGELFF
TRBV7-8,.,TRBJ1-1,TGTGCCAGCAGGTATCACAGGGATCAGAACACTGAAGCTTTCTTT,CASRYHRDQNTEAFF
TRBV13,.,TRBJ1-2,TGTGCCAGCAGCTTAGGACAGGGTGGCGGCTACACCTTC,CASSLGQGGGYTF
TRBV5-1,.,TRBJ1-1,TGCGCCAGCAGCACTATCGGACTAGGGGACACTGAAGCTTTCTTT,CASSTIGLGDTEAFF
TRBV5-6,TRBD1,TRBJ2-7,TGTGCCAGCCAGGGGGTTGGCTCCTACGAGCAGTACTTC,CASQGVGSYEQYF
TRBV28,TRBD1,TRBJ1-2,TGTGCCAGCAGTAACGACAGGGCCACGATCTATGGCTACACCTTC,CASSNDRATIYGYTF
TRBV6-6,TRBD1,TRBJ2-7,TGTGCCAGCAGTTACCCCCCGACAGGGGGCTACGAGCAGTACTTC,CASSYPPTGGYEQYF
TRBV5-1,TRBD2,TRBJ2-7,TGCGCCAGCAGCTTGGGCCGGTTACAGCGGGGTGGGGAAAGCTCCTACGAGCAGTACTTC,CASSLGRLQRGGESSYEQYF
TRBV28,TRBD2,TRBJ2-6,TGTGCCAGCAGTCTATCGGGACTAGTCCCGTCTGGGGCCAACGTCCTGACTTTC,CASSLSGLVPSGANVLTF
TRBV5-1,TRBD2,TRBJ2-1,TGCGCCAGCAGCAAACCTAGCGGGAGGGCCTATGAGCAGTTCTTC,CASSKPSGRAYEQFF
TRBV21-1,.,TRBJ1-3,TGTGCCAGCAGCCCTATCGCGAGGCATAACTCTGGAAACACCATATATTTT,CASSPIARHNSGNTIYF
TRBV6-4,.,TRBJ2-3,TGTGCCAGCAGTGAAGGAGCGGGTAGCACAGATACGCAGTATTTT,CASSEGAGSTDTQYF
TRBV7-2,TRBD1,TRBJ1-1,TGTGCCAGCAGCTTAGAAGCAGGGGGCTGGGAAGCTTTCTTT,CASSLEAGGWEAFF
TRBV5-5,.,TRBJ2-2,TGTGCCAGCAGCTTGGGACTTCCCACCGGGGAGCTGTTTTTT,CASSLGLPTGELFF
TRBV6-5,.,TRBJ1-5,TGTGCCAGCAGTAGCTCGGGGGGCGCGGGTCAGCCCCAGCATTTT,CASSSSGGAGQPQHF
TRBV5-6,TRBD2,TRBJ2-5,TGTGCCAGCAGCTCAGGACTAGCGGGAGTGACCCAGTACTTC,CASSSGLAGVTQYF
TRBV4-3,.,TRBJ2-3,TGCGCCAGCAGCCAAGAACCGAATCGGGCAGATACGCAGTATTTT,CASSQEPNRADTQYF
TRBV20-1,.,TRBJ2-7,TGCAGTGCTAGTTTTAACGAGCAGTACTTC,CSASFNEQYF
TRBV27,TRBD1,TRBJ2-6,TGTGCCAGCAGTTTAAGGACAGGGGTTTCCGGGGCCAACGTCCTGACTTTC,CASSLRTGVSGANVLTF
TRBV6-5,.,TRBJ1-2,TGTGCCAGCAGTTACTCGACAGTTTTTAACTATGGCTACACCTTC,CASSYSTVFNYGYTF
TRBV7-7,.,TRBJ2-2,TGTGCCAGCAGCTTAGAGGGCAGGGGACCGTTCAACACCGGGGAGCTGTTTTTT,CASSLEGRGPFNTGELFF